This TCR beta chain was captured in a study of molecular identifiers for immune sequencing clone quantification. Points from the study as a whole: Clones that exceeded 20 RNA copies held over 97% of effector molecules, yet under 1% in naive cells. Identical TCR molecules sharing a barcode could underestimate highly expanded clone sizes.

Worth noting for this clonotype: What it binds is unknown.

Preparation of the bulk TCR libraries relied on previously described methods and listed TCR primers. One entry per CDR3 protein, called by TCRdb with MiXCR from the PCR reads. The table lists roughly 320,000 distinct CDR3 sequences, roughly a quarter of them singletons. The trim removed 3 bases at V and 4 bases at J, leaving 6 bases unmatched. The CDR3 is 15 residues long. Germline-derived CDR1 and CDR2 are LNHDA and SQIVND (reference sequence). The V call is TRBV19, the J call TRBJ2-3; 8 bases are a match to TRBD1. Sequencing used naive CD8+ T cells from blood, with Jurkat cell RNA spiked in. Subset noted: FACS-sorted CD8+CD4-CCR7+CD45RA+ naive T cells. The sequence was obtained from a human donor in good health. Some libraries in this study had Jurkat cell RNA spiked in. The CDR3 DNA reads TGTGCCAGTAGTATGGGGCAGGGGGCCCCAGATACGCAGTATTTT. Its protein is CASSMGQGAPDTQYF.